Shown below are 30 T cell receptor beta chains from a single sample sequenced in a study of vaccination and CD4 T cells after COVID-19. These receptors' targets are unknown. Treatment reported: 10-day PBMC culture with coronavirus spike peptide pools or control peptides (ViraFEST assay). Cultured CD4+ T-cell DNA underwent Oncomine TCR Beta short-read sequencing. One entry per CDR3 protein, called by TCRdb with MiXCR from the PCR reads. Of some 8,300 distinct CDR3 sequences in the sample, approximately 55% were seen once. Sequencing was carried out using CD4+ T cells from blood, cultured in vitro. These receptors originate from a human donor who had recovered from COVID-19.

The V call is TRBV6-5, the J call TRBJ1-3; no clear D gene. The germline V and J ends were trimmed by 2 bases and 0 bases, with 11 bases remaining between them. This CDR3 has 16 amino acids. CDR1 is MNHEY, CDR2 SVGAGI, per germline. CDR3 sequence reads: CASSYDRPSSGNTIYF. CDR3 coding DNA: TGTGCCAGCAGTTACGACCGGCCCAGCTCTGGAAACACCATATATTTT.

This clonotype is classed as medium-sized. V and J are TRBV2 and TRBJ2-5; tentative D call: TRBD1 (6 bases). V shed 5 bases and J shed 7 bases, with 14 bases lying between them. The V gene's germline CDR1 is SNHLY and CDR2 FYNNEI. CDR3 length: 13 residues. CDR3 protein: CASSYRERATQYF. The CDR3 DNA is TGTGCCAGCAGTTACAGGGAGAGGGCGACCCAGTACTTC.

The gene calls are TRBV14 and TRBJ1-1, with no clear D. The CDR3 spans 13 residues. V was shortened by 0 bases and J by 2 bases, with 4 bases between the two germline ends. Germline V gene sequence: CDR1 SGHDN, CDR2 FVKESK. The CDR3 DNA is TGTGCCAGCAGCCAAGATCTAAACACTGAAGCTTTCTTT. As protein: CASSQDLNTEAFF.

This clonotype was counted between two and nine times. This rearrangement joins TRBV5-4 to TRBJ1-6; possible D gene TRBD1, 5 bases. The germline V gene has CDR1 SGHNT and CDR2 YYREEE (reference sequence). V lost 0 bases and J lost 6, with 13 bases in between. The CDR3 sequence is 16 residues long. The chain's CDR3 is CASSLVRGQGNSPLHF. The CDR3, as DNA: TGTGCCAGCAGCTTGGTCAGAGGGCAGGGTAATTCACCCCTCCACTTT. Full variable domain (outside the CDR3, taken from reference TRBV5-4 and TRBJ1-6): ETGVTQSPTHLIKTRGQQVTLRCSSQSGHNTVSWYQQALGQGPQFIFQYYREEENGRGNFPPRFSGLQFPNYSSELNVNALELDDSALYLCASSLVRGQGNSPLHFGNGTRLTVT.

The rearrangement links TRBV18 to TRBJ2-3; maybe TRBD1 (5 bases). Trimming removed 4 bases from V and 6 bases from J, with 8 bases in between. The CDR3 is 12 amino acids. Germline CDR1 reads KGHSH; CDR2 reads LQKENI. The CDR3, as DNA: TGTGCCAGCTCACTCTACAGGGATACGCAGTATTTT. Its translation: CASSLYRDTQYF.

Only one count was recorded for this clonotype. The CDR3 reads CASSEDPSRNEQFF. The CDR3 coding sequence is TGTGCCAGTAGTGAAGACCCGAGCAGGAATGAGCAGTTCTTC. The rearrangement links TRBV19 to TRBJ2-1; no clear D. CDR3 length: 14 residues. The V and J ends lost 5 bases and 7 bases respectively, with 15 bases between them. Germline-derived CDR1 and CDR2 are LNHDA and SQIVND (reference sequence).

The V call is TRBV2, the J call TRBJ2-7, with D hard to call. CDR1 is SNHLY, CDR2 FYNNEI, per germline. The CDR3 runs 17 residues. Trimming shortened V by 0 bases and J by 2 bases, and 17 bases separated the two germline ends. Here the CDR3 DNA reads TGTGCCAGCAGTGAAGCGGGCATGAACCGAATCCCCTACGAGCAGTACTTC. Its translation is CASSEAGMNRIPYEQYF.

J is TRBJ2-7 and V is TRBV7-9; D remains ambiguous. V gave up 0 bases and J gave up 1 base, with 7 bases separating them. Germline V lookup: CDR1 SEHNR, CDR2 FQNEAQ (reference sequence). This CDR3 comprises 14 residues. CDR3 in amino acids: CASSLAVASYEQYF. The CDR3 DNA reads TGTGCCAGCAGCTTAGCGGTAGCTTCCTACGAGCAGTACTTC. Looking up the rest from reference TRBV7-9 and TRBJ2-7 gives the full variable domain: DTGVSQNPRHKITKRGQNVTFRCDPISEHNRLYWYRQTLGQGPEFLTYFQNEAQLEKSRLLSDRFSAERPKGSFSTLEIQRTEQGDSAMYLCASSLAVASYEQYFGPGTRLTVT.

V is TRBV5-1 and J is TRBJ1-2; no reliable D call. CDR3 length equals 14 residues. V was trimmed by 0 bases and J by 1 base, leaving 7 bases between them. Per the germline V gene, CDR1 is SGHRS and CDR2 is YFSETQ. The CDR3 DNA reads as TGCGCCAGCAGCTTGGAACGGAGTAACTATGGCTACACCTTC. The encoded protein is CASSLERSNYGYTF.

This clonotype was counted between two and nine times. V is TRBV6-1 and J is TRBJ1-2, with 7 nucleotides matching TRBD1. J gave up 4 bases and V 7 bases, and 9 bases lay outside the gene matches. The CDR3 has 14 amino acids. CDR1 and CDR2 from the germline V gene are MNHNS and SASEGT. CDR3 nucleotide sequence: TGTGCCAGCACCCAGGGGGGTCGGAGCTATGGCTACACCTTC. Translated, it gives CASTQGGRSYGYTF.

This sequence joins TRBV19 and TRBJ1-2, with D possibly matching TRBD1 (6 bases). From germline, CDR1 is LNHDA and CDR2 SQIVND (reference sequence). V lost 8 bases to trimming and J lost 8 bases, with 21 bases between them. The CDR3 length is 14 residues. The CDR3 DNA sequence: TGTGCCAGTGTCCCGCGGGGGGGCCAAGTAGGCTACACCTTC. This encodes CASVPRGGQVGYTF.

The chain combines TRBV15 with TRBJ1-4; D ambiguous. CDR1 and CDR2 from the germline V gene are LNHNV and YYDKDF (reference sequence). The V gene lost 0 bases and the J gene lost 7 bases, with 12 bases spanning the gap. The CDR3 is 15 amino acids. The CDR3 bases are TGTGCCACCAGCAGAGATAGGACCGAAAGTGAAAAACTGTTTTTT. Its protein product is CATSRDRTESEKLFF. Filled out from reference TRBV15 and TRBJ1-4, the complete variable domain reads DAMVIQNPRYQVTQFGKPVTLSCSQTLNHNVMYWYQQKSSQAPKLLFHYYDKDFNNEADTPDNFQSRRPNTSFCFLDIRSPGLGDTAMYLCATSRDRTESEKLFFGSGTQLSVL.

This clonotype has just one count. The chain joins TRBV6-1 to TRBJ1-2; D is perhaps TRBD1 (5 bases). This CDR3 is built from 16 residues. Trimming left V 1 base short and J 8 bases short, with 20 bases between. Germline CDR1 MNHNS, CDR2 SASEGT. The CDR3 region has the DNA TGTGCCAGCAGTGAAGGATGGGGGGGAACGAGCAGAGGCTACACCTTC. It is translated as CASSEGWGGTSRGYTF.

The gene calls are TRBV20-1 and TRBJ2-7; 8 bases fit TRBD2. The length of the CDR3 is 16 residues. CDR1 is DFQATT and CDR2 is SNEGSKA in the germline V gene (reference sequence). Losses at the gene ends were 0 bases for V and 2 bases for J; bases not matched to a gene: 9. CDR3 residues: CSARDLQRGPAYEQYF. CDR3 bases: TGCAGTGCTAGAGATCTCCAGCGGGGGCCGGCCTACGAGCAGTACTTC.

This clonotype has a handful of counts. V gene TRBV20-1 combines with J gene TRBJ1-5; no firm D call. In germline, CDR1 is DFQATT, CDR2 SNEGSKA (reference sequence). This CDR3 spans 14 amino acids. V shed 3 bases and J shed 2 bases, with 11 bases lying between them. The CDR3 coding sequence is TGCAGTGCTAGGGAAGGGTTGGGCAATCAGCCCCAGCATTTT. This codes for CSAREGLGNQPQHF.

The rearrangement links TRBV2 to TRBJ2-4; TRBD2 might be the D (7 bases). The germline V gene encodes CDR1 SNHLY and CDR2 FYNNEI. V lost 3 bases, J lost 1 base, and 16 bases lay in between. The CDR3 spans 17 residues. CDR3 sequence (DNA): TGTGCCAGCAGTGAGAAAGGGGGGGCGCTGGCCAAAAACATTCAGTACTTC. As protein: CASSEKGGALAKNIQYF.

This sequence joins TRBV10-2 and TRBJ1-4; no clear D. The CDR3 is made up of 17 amino acids. Germline V gene lookup returns CDR1 WSHSY and CDR2 SAAADI. The CDR3 spells CVINYVYGGATNEKLFF. CDR3 coding DNA: TGCGTCATCAATTACGTATACGGAGGAGCAACTAATGAAAAACTGTTTTTT.

The rearrangement joins TRBV12-3 or TRBV12-4 to TRBJ1-3; 7 nucleotides line up with TRBD1. J lost 7 bases, V lost 6 bases, and 9 bases had no gene match. The CDR3 sequence is 14 residues long. In DNA, the CDR3 is TGTGCCAGCAGCCCGGGACAGCCGCCTAACACCATATATTTT. Residues: CASSPGQPPNTIYF.

This clonotype ranks as medium-sized. The chain joins TRBV18 to TRBJ2-6, with a tentative D call TRBD1 (5 bases). Germline CDR1 and CDR2: KGHSH and LQKENI. The V end lost 2 bases, the J end lost 3 bases, and 14 bases lay between the germline ends. The CDR3 is made up of 17 amino acids. The CDR3 sequence: CASSPSKQALGANVLTF. The CDR3 nucleotides read TGTGCCAGCTCACCAAGCAAACAGGCCCTTGGGGCCAACGTCCTGACTTTC.

The rearrangement joins TRBV24-1 to TRBJ2-3, with D tentatively TRBD1 or TRBD2 (6 bases each). The CDR3 covers 16 residues. Trimming left V 9 bases short and J 7 bases short, with 25 bases between. Germline-derived CDR1 and CDR2 are KGHDR and SFDVKD. CDR3 bases: TGTGCCACCCCCGGGGGCGCGGTAGGACGCCCGAATACGCAGTATTTT. Its protein product is CATPGGAVGRPNTQYF.

The chain employs TRBV7-2 and TRBJ2-3, with a weak D call TRBD2 (7 bases). The V and J ends lost 5 bases and 2 bases respectively, with 17 bases between them. CDR1 is SGHTA and CDR2 is FQGNSA in the germline V gene. This CDR3 contains 16 residues. The CDR3 nucleotides are TGTGCCAGCAGCCCCCAAGGGGGGGTGACCACAGATACGCAGTATTTT. The encoded protein is CASSPQGGVTTDTQYF. Full variable domain (remainder filled in from reference TRBV7-2 and TRBJ2-3): GAGVSQSPSNKVTEKGKDVELRCDPISGHTALYWYRQSLGQGLEFLIYFQGNSAPDKSGLPSDRFSAERTGGSVSTLTIQRTQQEDSAVYLCASSPQGGVTTDTQYFGPGTRLTVL.

This clonotype was observed a few times. This chain joins TRBV6-2 or TRBV6-3 and TRBJ2-3; 10 nucleotides match TRBD1. Germline CDR1 MNHEY, CDR2 SVGEGT. Losses at the gene ends were 6 bases for V and 4 bases for J; bases not matched to a gene: 10. The CDR3 is made up of 16 amino acids. The chain's CDR3 is CASRSLPGQGPDTQYF. The CDR3 DNA reads TGTGCCAGCAGATCCCTTCCGGGACAGGGGCCAGATACGCAGTATTTT.

This CDR3 is CASSLSQTVIAYEQYF. DNA of the CDR3: TGTGCCAGCAGTTTATCCCAAACAGTAATAGCCTACGAGCAGTACTTC. The genes are TRBV27 and TRBJ2-7; D gene ambiguous. Trimming pared 0 bases from V and 2 bases from J, leaving 14 bases between. Germline CDR1 is MNHEY and CDR2 is SMNVEV (reference sequence). This CDR3 has 16 residues.

This chain joins TRBV7-8 and TRBJ2-5; the D gene is possibly TRBD1 (5 bases). V shed 4 bases and J shed 7 bases, with 13 bases lying between them. The CDR3 is 13 amino acids. In germline, CDR1 is SGHVS, CDR2 FQNEAQ. This CDR3 is CASSSRLQGTQYF. Here the CDR3 DNA reads TGTGCCAGCAGCTCCAGGCTCCAGGGGACCCAGTACTTC.

This clonotype appeared a few times. The chain joins TRBV7-2 to TRBJ1-4; 8 nucleotides agree with TRBD1. The V gene's germline CDR1 is SGHTA and CDR2 FQGNSA. The J segment lost 5 bases and the V segment lost 0 bases, leaving 5 bases of the junction unmatched. This CDR3 region has 16 residues. The CDR3 region is CASSLAPGTGNEKLFF. CDR3 coding DNA: TGTGCCAGCAGCTTAGCGCCCGGGACAGGAAATGAAAAACTGTTTTTT. Based on the CDR3 plus reference TRBV7-2 and TRBJ1-4, the full variable domain is GAGVSQSPSNKVTEKGKDVELRCDPISGHTALYWYRQSLGQGLEFLIYFQGNSAPDKSGLPSDRFSAERTGGSVSTLTIQRTQQEDSAVYLCASSLAPGTGNEKLFFGSGTQLSVL.

The CDR3 spells CSVETIYGYTF. The CDR3 DNA reads TGCAGCGTTGAAACCATCTATGGCTACACCTTC. This sequence joins TRBV29-1 and TRBJ1-2; the D is unclear. CDR3 length equals 11 residues. Trimming took off 2 bases at V and 4 bases at J, with 5 bases between the two ends. Germline V gives CDR1 SQVTM, CDR2 ANQGSEA.

This chain connects TRBV7-8 to TRBJ1-1; perhaps TRBD1 as D (5 bases). CDR3 size: 15 residues. V gave up 1 base and J gave up 0 bases, with 9 bases separating them. Germline V gives CDR1 SGHVS, CDR2 FQNEAQ. CDR3 protein: CASSLVQVMNTEAFF. The CDR3 DNA reads as TGTGCCAGCAGCTTAGTACAGGTTATGAACACTGAAGCTTTCTTT.

The genes are TRBV23-1 and TRBJ1-3, with D hard to call. TRBV23-1 is flagged as an ORF with uncertain function. The CDR3 extends over 15 amino acids. The germline V and J ends were trimmed by 3 bases and 2 bases, with 11 bases remaining between them. The CDR3 sequence: CASSQAGRPGNTIYF. The CDR3 coding sequence is TGCGCCAGCAGTCAGGCCGGGCGCCCTGGAAACACCATATATTTT.

The V call is TRBV7-9, the J call TRBJ1-3; D is undetermined. The CDR3 has 12 amino acids. Trimming left V 4 bases short and J 8 bases short, with 9 bases between. Germline V CDR1 and CDR2: SEHNR, FQNEAQ (reference sequence). The CDR3: CASSSDGDTIYF. CDR3 nucleotides: TGTGCCAGCAGCTCAGATGGCGACACCATATATTTT.

The chain is built from TRBV6-1 and TRBJ1-6; no firm D call. Germline-derived CDR1 and CDR2 are MNHNS and SASEGT. The CDR3 totals 14 residues. V gave up 7 bases and J gave up 6 bases, with 13 bases separating them. The CDR3 here is CASMNRKTNSPLHF. The CDR3 DNA reads TGTGCCAGCATGAATCGTAAAACTAATTCACCCCTCCACTTT.